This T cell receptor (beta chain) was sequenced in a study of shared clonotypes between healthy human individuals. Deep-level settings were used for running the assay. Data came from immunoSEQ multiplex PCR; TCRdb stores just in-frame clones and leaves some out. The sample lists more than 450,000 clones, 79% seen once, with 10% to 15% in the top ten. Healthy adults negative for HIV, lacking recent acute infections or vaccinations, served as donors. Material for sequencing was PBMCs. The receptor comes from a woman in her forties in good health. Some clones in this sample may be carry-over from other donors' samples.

The CDR3 DNA is TGTGCCAGCAGTATACAGCCCTCTAACTATGGCTACACCTTC. Its protein product is CASSIQPSNYGYTF. The gene calls are TRBV9 and TRBJ1-2, with D uncertain. The CDR3 has 14 residues. Germline V gene sequence: CDR1 SGDLS, CDR2 YYNGEE. The V gene lost 5 bases and the J gene lost 0 bases, with 11 bases spanning the gap.